This T cell receptor (beta chain) is from a study of blood T cell repertoires in COVID-19. Donors were grouped by their self-reported clinical history. Either two negative PCRs, clearance, or symptom resolution qualified Cohort 3 donors as recovered. The CDR3 consists of 13 residues. V was pared by 1 base and J by 6 bases, with 7 bases between. Per the study methods: Researchers report that nucleated cell counts were estimated from reference gene primer amplification. Measured with immunoSEQ multiplex PCR; TCRdb has only the in-frame clones, and not every one. Clone size and V and J calls were adopted from that table, with D and trimming inferred from the DNA. The sample holds about 310,000 clones, about 89% seen once.

Material: PBMCs or T cells enriched from blood (not recorded which). This clonotype originated in a middle-aged woman who had recovered from COVID-19. V and J are TRBV12-3 or TRBV12-4 and TRBJ1-5; D not resolved. The CDR3 coding sequence is TGTGCCAGCAGTTTAGGCGGTCGTCAGCCCCAGCATTTT. Amino acid sequence: CASSLGGRQPQHF.